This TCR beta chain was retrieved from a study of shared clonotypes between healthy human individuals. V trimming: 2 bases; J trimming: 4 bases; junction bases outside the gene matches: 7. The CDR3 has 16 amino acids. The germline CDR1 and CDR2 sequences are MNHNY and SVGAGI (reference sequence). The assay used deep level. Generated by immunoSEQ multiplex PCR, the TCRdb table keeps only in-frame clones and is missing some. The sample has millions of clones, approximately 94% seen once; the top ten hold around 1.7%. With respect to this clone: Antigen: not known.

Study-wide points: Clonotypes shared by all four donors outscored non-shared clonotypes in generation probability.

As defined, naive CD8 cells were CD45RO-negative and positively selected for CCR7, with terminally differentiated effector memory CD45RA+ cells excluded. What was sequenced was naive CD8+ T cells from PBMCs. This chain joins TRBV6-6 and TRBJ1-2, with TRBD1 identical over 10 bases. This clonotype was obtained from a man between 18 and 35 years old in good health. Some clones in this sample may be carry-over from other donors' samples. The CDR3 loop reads CASSYPRRDRGYGYTF. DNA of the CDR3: TGTGCCAGCAGTTACCCGCGCCGGGACAGGGGCTATGGCTACACCTTC.